The present entry profiles one T cell receptor (beta chain) with its context. Antigen: not known. These data belong to a study of beta chain features in type 1 diabetes. Study outcomes and limitations: When Type 1 diabetes patients were examined, their TCRB CDR3s proved moderately but significantly shorter in all four CD4+ subsets.

V lost 1 base to trimming and J lost 4 bases; unmatched junction nucleotides: 8. This CDR3 contains 17 residues. From germline, CDR1 is SGHTA and CDR2 FQGNSA. Expressed TCRB transcripts got sequenced, as all isolated RNA was reverse transcribed. TCRdb's copy holds only in-frame clones and misses some; the assay was immunoSEQ multiplex PCR. The repertoire holds around 250,000 clones, approximately 15% seen once, with around 0.016% in the top ten. The J gene is TRBJ1-2, the V gene TRBV7-2, with 11 bases fitting TRBD1. The source is a man aged 30 to 39 with type 1 diabetes. What was sequenced was naive CD4+ T cells from blood. This CDR3 reads CASSLEVGTGGIYGYTF. The CDR3 DNA reads as TGTGCCAGCAGCTTAGAGGTTGGGACAGGGGGTATCTATGGCTACACCTTC.